Listed here is a single TCR beta chain. Its cognate antigen is unknown. No sorting of T cells preceded isolation of total RNA from whole blood. This entry is derived from a study of monozygotic twins with inflammatory bowel disease. UMIs with a 6-nucleotide sample barcode were added by template switching. After re-calling the 5' RACE reads, TCRdb lists one entry per CDR3 protein, DNA absent. This sample's clone table lists approximately 380,000 distinct CDR3 sequences. General study points: Patients received differing immunosuppressive treatments, which may have added variability to their repertoires. Clonotype overlap with others was lower in IBD patients than in healthy twins, a difference that was greatest with disease activity.

Germline-derived CDR1 and CDR2 are SGHRS and YFSETQ. The CDR3 has 13 residues. The rearrangement links TRBV5-1 to TRBJ2-3; TCRdb indicates TRBD2, and absent DNA this call remains unverified. This TCR derives from a human donor with ulcerative colitis or Crohn's disease, or a healthy co-twin of an affected twin (not recorded which). What was sequenced was blood. The CDR3: CASSFGDSNTQYF.